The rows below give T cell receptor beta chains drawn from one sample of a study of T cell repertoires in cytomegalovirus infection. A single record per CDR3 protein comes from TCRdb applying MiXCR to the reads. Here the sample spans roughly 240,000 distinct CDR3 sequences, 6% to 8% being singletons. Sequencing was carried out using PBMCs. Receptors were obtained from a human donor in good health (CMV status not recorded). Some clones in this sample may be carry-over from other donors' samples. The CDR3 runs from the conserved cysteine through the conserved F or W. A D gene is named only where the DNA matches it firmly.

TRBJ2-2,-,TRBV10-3,CAIGLGAITGELFF
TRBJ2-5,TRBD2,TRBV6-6,CASSYSSGGYQETQYF
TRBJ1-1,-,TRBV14,CASSQAPNTEAFF
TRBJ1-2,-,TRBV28,CASRPQSGVDGYTF
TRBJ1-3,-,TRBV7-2,CASSLARGAGNTIYF
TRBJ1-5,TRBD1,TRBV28,CASSLLIFGTGRNSNQPQHF
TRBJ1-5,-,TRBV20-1,CSASRGYNQPQHF
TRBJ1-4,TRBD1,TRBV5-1,CASSPRDRRNEKLFF
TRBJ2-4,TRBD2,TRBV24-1,CATSMNSGSNIQYF
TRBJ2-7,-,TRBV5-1,CASSLDTYEQYF
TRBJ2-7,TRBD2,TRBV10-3,CASGLADEQYF
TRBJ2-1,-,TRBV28,CASSLQTRHNEQFF
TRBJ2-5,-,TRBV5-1,CASRRQVYQETQYF
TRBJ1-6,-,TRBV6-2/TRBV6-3,CASSYLSRVNSPLHF
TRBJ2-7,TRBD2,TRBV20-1,CSARDQWGGGLDEQYF
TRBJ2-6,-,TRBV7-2,CASTPISSGANVLTF
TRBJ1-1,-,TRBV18,CASSPRTAKNTEAFF
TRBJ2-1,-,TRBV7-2,CASSEWTGKGNNEQFF
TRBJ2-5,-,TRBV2,CASSEARDSQETQYF
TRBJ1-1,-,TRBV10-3,CAISEEGITEAFF
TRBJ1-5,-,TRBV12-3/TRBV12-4,CASSEDEQPQHF
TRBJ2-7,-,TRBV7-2,CASREMARNYEQYF
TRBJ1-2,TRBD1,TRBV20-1,CSARDRDREWNYGYTF
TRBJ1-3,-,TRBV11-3,CASSYRGGAANTIYF
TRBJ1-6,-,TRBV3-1,CASSPRGWGNSPLHF
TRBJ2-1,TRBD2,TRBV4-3,CASTGRGPVGEQFF
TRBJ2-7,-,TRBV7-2,CASSLVPRVSEQYF
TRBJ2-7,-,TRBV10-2,CATGTMITYEQYF
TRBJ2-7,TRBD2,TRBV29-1,CSVEFPVRAGAPHYEQYF
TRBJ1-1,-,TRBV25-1,CASSDEDTEAFF
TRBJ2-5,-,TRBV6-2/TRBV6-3,CASREDPQPETQYF
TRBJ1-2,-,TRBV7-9,CASSPGTAPIAF
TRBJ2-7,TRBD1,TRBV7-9,CASSSSTGSEQYF
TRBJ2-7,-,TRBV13,CASSPGDTRYEQYF
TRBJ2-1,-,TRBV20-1,CSARDSGLHSWNEQFF
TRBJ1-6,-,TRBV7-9,CASSLDSSYNSPLHF
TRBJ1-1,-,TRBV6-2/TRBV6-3,CASSYSWTVNTEAFF
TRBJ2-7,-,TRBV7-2,CASSFRVASHEQYF
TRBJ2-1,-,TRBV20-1,CSARSGRPGPYNEQFF
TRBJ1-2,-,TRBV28,CASIPRGGVGYTF
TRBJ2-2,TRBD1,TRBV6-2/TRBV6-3,CASNDRVANTGELFF
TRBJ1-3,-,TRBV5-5,CASSLGPDSGNTIYF
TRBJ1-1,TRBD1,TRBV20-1,CSARDMAQGARGGEAFF
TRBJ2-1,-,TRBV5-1,CASRTGWGYNEQFF
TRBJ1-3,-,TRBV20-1,CSAWGVSSGNTIYF
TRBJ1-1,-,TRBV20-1,CSARGLDGRLNTEAFF
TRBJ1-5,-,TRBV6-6,CASSSVPGHLQDSNQPQHF
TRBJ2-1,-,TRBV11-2,CASSLDRPNLGEQFF
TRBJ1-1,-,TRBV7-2,CASSFIGGENTEAFF
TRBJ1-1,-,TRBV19,CASSIGRDTEAFF
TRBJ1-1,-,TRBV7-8,CASSLAGRREAFF
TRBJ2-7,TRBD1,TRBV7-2,CASSFSGTGFYEQYF
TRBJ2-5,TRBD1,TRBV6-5,CASSYPADRGRETQYF
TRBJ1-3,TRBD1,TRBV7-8,CASSLAGTGVSGNTIYF
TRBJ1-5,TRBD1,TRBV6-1,CASSVDRVRQPQHF